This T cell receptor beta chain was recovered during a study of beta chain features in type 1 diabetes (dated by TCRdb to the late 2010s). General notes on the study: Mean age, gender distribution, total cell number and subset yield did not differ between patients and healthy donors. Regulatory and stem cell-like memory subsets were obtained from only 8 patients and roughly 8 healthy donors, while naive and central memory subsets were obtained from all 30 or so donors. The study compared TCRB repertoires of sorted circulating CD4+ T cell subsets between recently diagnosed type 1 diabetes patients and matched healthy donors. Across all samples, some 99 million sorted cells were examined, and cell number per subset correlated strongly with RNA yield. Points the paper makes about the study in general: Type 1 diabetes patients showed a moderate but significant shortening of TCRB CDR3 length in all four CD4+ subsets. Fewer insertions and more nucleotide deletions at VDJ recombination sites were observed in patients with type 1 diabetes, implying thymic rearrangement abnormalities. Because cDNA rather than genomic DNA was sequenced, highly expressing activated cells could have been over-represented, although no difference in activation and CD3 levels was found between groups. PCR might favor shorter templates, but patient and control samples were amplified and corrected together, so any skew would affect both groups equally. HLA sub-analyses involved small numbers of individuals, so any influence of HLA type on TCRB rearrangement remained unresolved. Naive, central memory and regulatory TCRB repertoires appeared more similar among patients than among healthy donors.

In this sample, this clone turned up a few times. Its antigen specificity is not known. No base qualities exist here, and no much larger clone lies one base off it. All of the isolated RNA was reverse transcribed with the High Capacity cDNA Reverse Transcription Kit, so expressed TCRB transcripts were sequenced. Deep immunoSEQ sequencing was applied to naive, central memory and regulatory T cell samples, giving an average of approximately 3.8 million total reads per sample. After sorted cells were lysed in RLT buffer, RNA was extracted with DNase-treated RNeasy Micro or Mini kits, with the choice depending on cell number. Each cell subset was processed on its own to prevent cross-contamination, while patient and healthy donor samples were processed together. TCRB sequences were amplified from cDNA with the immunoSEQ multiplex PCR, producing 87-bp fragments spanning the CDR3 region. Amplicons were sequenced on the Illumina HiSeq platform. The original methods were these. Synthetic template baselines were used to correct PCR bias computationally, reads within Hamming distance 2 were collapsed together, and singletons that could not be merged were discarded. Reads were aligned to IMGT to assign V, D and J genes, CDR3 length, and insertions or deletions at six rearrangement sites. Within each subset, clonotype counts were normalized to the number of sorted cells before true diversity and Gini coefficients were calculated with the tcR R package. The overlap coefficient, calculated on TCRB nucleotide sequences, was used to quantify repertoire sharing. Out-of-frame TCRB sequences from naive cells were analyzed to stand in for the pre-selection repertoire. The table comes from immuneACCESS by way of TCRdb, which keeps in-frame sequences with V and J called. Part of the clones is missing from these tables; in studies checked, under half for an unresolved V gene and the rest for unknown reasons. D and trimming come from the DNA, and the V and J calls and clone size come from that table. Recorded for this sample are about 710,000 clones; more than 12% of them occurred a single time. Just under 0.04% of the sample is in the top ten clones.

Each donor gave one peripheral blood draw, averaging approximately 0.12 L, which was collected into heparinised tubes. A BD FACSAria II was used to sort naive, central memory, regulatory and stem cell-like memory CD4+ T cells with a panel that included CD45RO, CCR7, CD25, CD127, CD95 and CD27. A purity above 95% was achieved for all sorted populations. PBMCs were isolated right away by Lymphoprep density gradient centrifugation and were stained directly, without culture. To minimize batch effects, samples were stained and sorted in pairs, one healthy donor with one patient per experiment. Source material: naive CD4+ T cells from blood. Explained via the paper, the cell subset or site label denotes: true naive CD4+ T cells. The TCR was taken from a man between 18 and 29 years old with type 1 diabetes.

The bases are TGTGCCAGCAGTTACTCCGGACAGGGCAGGTACAATGAGCAGTTCTTC. This gives the protein CASSYSGQGRYNEQFF. Recombination connected TRBV6-6 to TRBJ2-1; 8 bases in the junction line up with TRBD1. From V the trimming removes 0 bases and from J it removes 4 bases, while the gene matches leave 5 bases of the junction unaccounted for. The CDR1 and CDR2 encoded by the germline V gene (reference sequence) are MNHNY and SVGAGI. The CDR3 holds 16 amino acids from the cysteine to the phenylalanine. Kept here is only the CDR3 DNA, which spans 48 bases and is read in frame from base 1.